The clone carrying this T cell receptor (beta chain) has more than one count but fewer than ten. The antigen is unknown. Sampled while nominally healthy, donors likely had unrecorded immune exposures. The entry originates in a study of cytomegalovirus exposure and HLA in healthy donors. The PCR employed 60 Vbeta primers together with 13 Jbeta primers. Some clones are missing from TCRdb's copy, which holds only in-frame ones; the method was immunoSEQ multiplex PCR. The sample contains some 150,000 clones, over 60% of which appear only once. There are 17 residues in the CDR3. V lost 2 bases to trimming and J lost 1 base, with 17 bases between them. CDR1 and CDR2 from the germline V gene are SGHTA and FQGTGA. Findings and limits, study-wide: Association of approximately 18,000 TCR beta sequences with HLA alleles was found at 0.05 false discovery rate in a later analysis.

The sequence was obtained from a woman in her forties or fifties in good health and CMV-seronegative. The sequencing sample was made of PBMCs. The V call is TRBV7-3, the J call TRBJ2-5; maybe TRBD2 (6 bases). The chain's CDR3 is CASSLGYGGGSQETQYF. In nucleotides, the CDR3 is TGTGCCAGCAGCTTAGGGTATGGCGGAGGGAGCCAAGAGACCCAGTACTTC.